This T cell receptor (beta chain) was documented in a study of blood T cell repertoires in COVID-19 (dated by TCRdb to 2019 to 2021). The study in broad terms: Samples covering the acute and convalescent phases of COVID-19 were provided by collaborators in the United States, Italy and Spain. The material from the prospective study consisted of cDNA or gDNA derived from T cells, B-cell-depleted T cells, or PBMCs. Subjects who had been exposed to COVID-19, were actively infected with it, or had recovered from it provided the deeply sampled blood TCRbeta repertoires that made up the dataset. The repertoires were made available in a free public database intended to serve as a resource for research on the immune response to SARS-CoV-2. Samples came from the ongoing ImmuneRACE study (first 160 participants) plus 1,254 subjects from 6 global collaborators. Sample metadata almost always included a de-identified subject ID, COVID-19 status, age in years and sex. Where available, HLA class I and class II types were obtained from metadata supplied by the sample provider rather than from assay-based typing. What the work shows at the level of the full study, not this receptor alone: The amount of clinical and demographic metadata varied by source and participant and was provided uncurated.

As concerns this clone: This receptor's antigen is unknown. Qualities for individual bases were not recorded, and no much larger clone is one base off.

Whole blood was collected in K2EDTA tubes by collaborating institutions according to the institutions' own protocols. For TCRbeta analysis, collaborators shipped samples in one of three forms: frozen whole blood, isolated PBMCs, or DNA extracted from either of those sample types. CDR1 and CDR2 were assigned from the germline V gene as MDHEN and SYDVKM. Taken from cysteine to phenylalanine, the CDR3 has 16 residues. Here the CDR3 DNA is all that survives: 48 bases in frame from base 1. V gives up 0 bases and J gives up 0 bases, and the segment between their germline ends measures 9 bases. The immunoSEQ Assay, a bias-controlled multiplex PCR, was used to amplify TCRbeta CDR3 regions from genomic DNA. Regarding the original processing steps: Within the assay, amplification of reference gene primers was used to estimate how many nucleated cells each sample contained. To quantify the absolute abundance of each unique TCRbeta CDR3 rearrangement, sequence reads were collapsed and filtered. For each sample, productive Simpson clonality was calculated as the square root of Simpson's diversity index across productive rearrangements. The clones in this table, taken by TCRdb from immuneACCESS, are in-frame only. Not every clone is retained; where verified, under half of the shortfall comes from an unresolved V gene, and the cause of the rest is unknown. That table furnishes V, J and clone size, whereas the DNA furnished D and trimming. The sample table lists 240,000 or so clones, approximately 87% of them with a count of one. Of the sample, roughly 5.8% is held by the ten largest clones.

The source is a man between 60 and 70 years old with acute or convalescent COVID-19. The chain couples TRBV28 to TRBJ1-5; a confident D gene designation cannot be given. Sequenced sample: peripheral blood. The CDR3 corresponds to CASSLWENYSNQPQHF. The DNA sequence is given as TGTGCCAGCAGTTTATGGGAGAACTATAGCAATCAGCCCCAGCATTTT.